These T cell receptor beta chains were read from a single sample in a study of cytomegalovirus exposure and HLA in healthy donors. This table comes from immunoSEQ multiplex PCR, and its TCRdb copy is limited to in-frame clones, with some not included. This listing includes 150,000 or so clones. The material sequenced was PBMCs. The receptors were gathered from a woman in her thirties or forties in good health and CMV-seropositive. Both conserved end residues are part of each CDR3. D genes are given only for firm matches. Where a row states a size, it is once, few, many or the class of an expanded clone; other rows omit it.

clone_size: -
d_call: TRBD1
j_call: TRBJ1-2
v_call: TRBV28
cdr3_aa: CASSFPSQGGYGYTF
cdr3_nt: TGTGCCAGCAGTTTCCCCTCACAGGGGGGATATGGCTACACCTTC

clone_size: -
d_call: -
j_call: TRBJ1-1
v_call: TRBV11-2
cdr3_aa: CASTPYLNTEAFF
cdr3_nt: TGTGCCAGCACCCCCTACTTGAACACTGAAGCTTTCTTT

clone_size: -
d_call: -
j_call: TRBJ1-6
v_call: TRBV28
cdr3_aa: CASSPTGRGYNSPLHF
cdr3_nt: TGTGCCAGCAGTCCTACAGGGCGTGGCTATAATTCACCCCTCCACTTT

clone_size: -
d_call: -
j_call: TRBJ2-7
v_call: TRBV27
cdr3_aa: CASSLAGLRDYEQYF
cdr3_nt: TGTGCCAGCAGTTTAGCGGGGCTGCGGGATTATGAGCAGTACTTC

clone_size: -
d_call: -
j_call: TRBJ2-2
v_call: TRBV13
cdr3_aa: CASSLSGTGELFF
cdr3_nt: TGTGCCAGCAGCTTAAGCGGCACCGGGGAGCTGTTTTTT

clone_size: -
d_call: TRBD2
j_call: TRBJ2-4
v_call: TRBV7-8
cdr3_aa: CASSLQANSGRFKNIQYF
cdr3_nt: TGTGCCAGCAGCTTACAGGCGAATAGCGGGAGATTCAAAAACATTCAGTACTTC

clone_size: -
d_call: TRBD2
j_call: TRBJ2-5
v_call: TRBV30
cdr3_aa: CAWSGGSGETQYF
cdr3_nt: TGTGCCTGGAGTGGCGGGAGCGGGGAGACCCAGTACTTC

clone_size: -
d_call: -
j_call: TRBJ2-4
v_call: TRBV5-6
cdr3_aa: CASSFQTFAKNIQYF
cdr3_nt: TGTGCCAGCAGCTTCCAGACATTTGCCAAAAACATTCAGTACTTC

clone_size: -
d_call: TRBD2
j_call: TRBJ2-7
v_call: TRBV6-5
cdr3_aa: CASSYSGTSGANEQYF
cdr3_nt: TGTGCCAGCAGTTACTCAGGGACTAGCGGGGCCAACGAGCAGTACTTC

clone_size: -
d_call: TRBD1
j_call: TRBJ2-1
v_call: TRBV9
cdr3_aa: CASSSTGMNNEQFF
cdr3_nt: TGTGCCAGCAGCTCGACAGGGATGAACAATGAGCAGTTCTTC

clone_size: -
d_call: -
j_call: TRBJ2-7
v_call: TRBV2
cdr3_aa: CASREGITYEQYF
cdr3_nt: TGTGCCAGCAGGGAGGGGATTACCTACGAGCAGTACTTC

clone_size: -
d_call: TRBD1
j_call: TRBJ2-7
v_call: TRBV25-1
cdr3_aa: CASSPGQGTYEQYF
cdr3_nt: TGTGCCAGCAGTCCCGGACAGGGGACTTACGAGCAGTACTTC

clone_size: -
d_call: TRBD1
j_call: TRBJ2-1
v_call: TRBV11-3
cdr3_aa: CASSTTGGRWSEQFF
cdr3_nt: TGTGCCAGCAGTACTACAGGGGGACGTTGGAGTGAGCAGTTCTTC

clone_size: -
d_call: -
j_call: TRBJ2-7
v_call: TRBV6-5
cdr3_aa: CASRRQTSYEQYF
cdr3_nt: TGTGCCAGCCGGAGACAGACCTCCTACGAGCAGTACTTC

clone_size: -
d_call: -
j_call: TRBJ2-5
v_call: TRBV4-3
cdr3_aa: CASSQNWGPQETQYF
cdr3_nt: TGCGCCAGCAGCCAGAATTGGGGGCCACAAGAGACCCAGTACTTC

clone_size: -
d_call: TRBD1
j_call: TRBJ2-5
v_call: TRBV7-8
cdr3_aa: CASSSWGGTGAPGEQYF
cdr3_nt: TGTGCCAGCAGCTCATGGGGGGGGACAGGGGCCCCCGGGGAGCAGTACTTC

clone_size: -
d_call: -
j_call: TRBJ1-4
v_call: TRBV7-9
cdr3_aa: CASSFPSATNEKLFF
cdr3_nt: TGTGCCAGCAGCTTCCCGAGCGCAACTAATGAAAAACTGTTTTTT

clone_size: -
d_call: TRBD2
j_call: TRBJ2-7
v_call: TRBV5-8
cdr3_aa: CASSLIGTSGTPEQYF
cdr3_nt: TGTGCCAGCAGCCTAATTGGGACTAGCGGGACTCCCGAGCAGTACTTC

clone_size: -
d_call: -
j_call: TRBJ2-7
v_call: TRBV7-2
cdr3_aa: CASSLRSPGVGQYF
cdr3_nt: TGTGCCAGCAGCTTAAGGTCCCCGGGGGTGGGGCAGTACTTC

clone_size: medium-sized
d_call: -
j_call: TRBJ2-7
v_call: TRBV2
cdr3_aa: CASSEAQVAVGYEQYF
cdr3_nt: TGTGCCAGCAGTGAAGCCCAGGTGGCCGTGGGCTACGAGCAGTACTTC

clone_size: -
d_call: TRBD2
j_call: TRBJ2-3
v_call: TRBV5-1
cdr3_aa: CASSLKTSEDTQYF
cdr3_nt: TGCGCCAGCAGCTTGAAGACTAGCGAAGATACGCAGTATTTT

clone_size: -
d_call: TRBD2
j_call: TRBJ2-3
v_call: TRBV18
cdr3_aa: CASSPVASGGTDTQYF
cdr3_nt: TGTGCCAGCTCACCAGTCGCTAGCGGAGGCACAGATACGCAGTATTTT

clone_size: -
d_call: TRBD1
j_call: TRBJ1-1
v_call: TRBV11-2
cdr3_aa: CASSFTRDREAFF
cdr3_nt: TGTGCCAGCAGTTTCACCCGGGACAGGGAAGCTTTCTTT

clone_size: -
d_call: TRBD2
j_call: TRBJ2-7
v_call: TRBV5-1
cdr3_aa: CASTKTVTSGKAYEQYF
cdr3_nt: TGCGCCAGCACCAAAACCGTGACTAGCGGGAAGGCCTACGAGCAGTACTTC

clone_size: -
d_call: TRBD1
j_call: TRBJ1-1
v_call: TRBV5-6
cdr3_aa: CASLSLNGQGARGTEAFF
cdr3_nt: TGTGCCAGCCTTAGCCTAAACGGACAGGGTGCTCGGGGCACTGAAGCTTTCTTT

clone_size: -
d_call: -
j_call: TRBJ2-6
v_call: TRBV6-5
cdr3_aa: CATTRGAANVLTF
cdr3_nt: TGTGCCACCACCCGGGGGGCGGCCAACGTCCTGACTTTC

clone_size: -
d_call: -
j_call: TRBJ2-7
v_call: TRBV11-2
cdr3_aa: CASSFNLEYEQYF
cdr3_nt: TGTGCCAGCAGCTTCAATCTAGAGTACGAGCAGTACTTC

clone_size: -
d_call: -
j_call: TRBJ1-1
v_call: TRBV7-9
cdr3_aa: CASSPGGGLLTEAFF
cdr3_nt: TGTGCCAGCAGCCCTGGGGGGGGGCTCTTGACTGAAGCTTTCTTT

clone_size: -
d_call: TRBD1
j_call: TRBJ1-5
v_call: TRBV4-1
cdr3_aa: CASSHRGQGANQPQHF
cdr3_nt: TGCGCCAGCAGCCACCGAGGACAGGGGGCGAATCAGCCCCAGCATTTT